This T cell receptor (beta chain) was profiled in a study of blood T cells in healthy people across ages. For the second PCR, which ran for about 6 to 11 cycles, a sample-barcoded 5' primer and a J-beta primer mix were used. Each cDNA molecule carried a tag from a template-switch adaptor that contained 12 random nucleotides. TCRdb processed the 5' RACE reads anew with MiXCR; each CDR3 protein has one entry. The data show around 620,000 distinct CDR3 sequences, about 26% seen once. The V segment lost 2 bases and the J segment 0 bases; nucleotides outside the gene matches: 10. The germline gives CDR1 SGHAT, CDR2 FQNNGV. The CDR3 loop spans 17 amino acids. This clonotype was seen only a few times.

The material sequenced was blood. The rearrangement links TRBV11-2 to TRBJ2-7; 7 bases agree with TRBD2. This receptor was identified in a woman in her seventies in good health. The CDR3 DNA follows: TGTGCCAGCAGCTTACTAGCGGTTCAATCCGGCTCCTACGAGCAGTACTTC. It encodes CASSLLAVQSGSYEQYF.